This T cell receptor beta chain is from a study of multiple sclerosis patients with progressive multifocal leukoencephalopathy. Using immunoSEQ multiplex PCR, the repertoire was profiled, and TCRdb retains in-frame clones only, with some absent. The sample holds approximately 29,000 clones; more than 80% are singletons and the top ten take roughly 12%. This CDR3 spans 15 amino acids. Germline V gene sequence: CDR1 SGHVS, CDR2 FNYEAQ. Deletions cut 0 bases from V and 10 bases from J, with 16 bases between. A note on this clone: Its cognate antigen is unknown.

Time point here: time of PML onset. The study, taken as a whole, reports: No common TRBV or TRBJ usage or pairing appeared at PML.

The sample here was PBMCs, taken from a patient treated with natalizumab. This sequence originates from a woman aged 30 to 39 with progressive multifocal leukoencephalopathy. The V call is TRBV7-6, the J call TRBJ2-1; unclear D gene. The CDR3 nucleotides read TGTGCCAGCAGCTTAGCGAGGCAGTTGACGCTGGAGCAGTTCTTC. As protein: CASSLARQLTLEQFF.